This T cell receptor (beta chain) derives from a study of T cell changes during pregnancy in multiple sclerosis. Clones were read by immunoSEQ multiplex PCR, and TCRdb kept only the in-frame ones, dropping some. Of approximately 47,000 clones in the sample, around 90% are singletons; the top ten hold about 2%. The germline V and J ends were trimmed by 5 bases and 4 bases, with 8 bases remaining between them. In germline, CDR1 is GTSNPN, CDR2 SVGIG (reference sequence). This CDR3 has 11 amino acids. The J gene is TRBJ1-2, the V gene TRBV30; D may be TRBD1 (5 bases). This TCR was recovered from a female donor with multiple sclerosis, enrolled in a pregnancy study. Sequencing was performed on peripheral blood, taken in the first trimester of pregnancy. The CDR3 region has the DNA TGTGCCTGGGGGGGGAGCTATGGCTACACCTTC. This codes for CAWGGSYGYTF.